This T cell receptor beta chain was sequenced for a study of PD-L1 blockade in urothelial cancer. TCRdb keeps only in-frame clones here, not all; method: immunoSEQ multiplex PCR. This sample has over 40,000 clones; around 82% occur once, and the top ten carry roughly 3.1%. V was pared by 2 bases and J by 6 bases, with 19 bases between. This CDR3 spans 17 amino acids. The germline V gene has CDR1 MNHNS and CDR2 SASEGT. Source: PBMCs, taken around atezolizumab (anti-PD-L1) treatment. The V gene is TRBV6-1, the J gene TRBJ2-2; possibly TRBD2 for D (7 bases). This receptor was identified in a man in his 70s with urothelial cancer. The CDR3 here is CASSEKAGAGSAGELFF. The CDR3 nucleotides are TGTGCCAGCAGTGAAAAGGCGGGGGCTGGTTCGGCCGGGGAGCTGTTTTTT.